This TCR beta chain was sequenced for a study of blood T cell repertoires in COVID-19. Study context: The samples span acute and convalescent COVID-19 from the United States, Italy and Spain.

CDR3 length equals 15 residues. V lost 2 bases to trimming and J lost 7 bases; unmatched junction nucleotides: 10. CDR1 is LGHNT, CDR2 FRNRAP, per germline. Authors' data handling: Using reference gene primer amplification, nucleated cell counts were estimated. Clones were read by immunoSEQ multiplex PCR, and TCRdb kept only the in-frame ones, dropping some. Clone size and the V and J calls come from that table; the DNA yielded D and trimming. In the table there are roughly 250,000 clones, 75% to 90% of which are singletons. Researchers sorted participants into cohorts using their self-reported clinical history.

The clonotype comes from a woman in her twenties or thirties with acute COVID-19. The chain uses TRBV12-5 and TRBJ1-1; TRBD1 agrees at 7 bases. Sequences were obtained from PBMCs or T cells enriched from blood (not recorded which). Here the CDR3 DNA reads TGTGCTAGTGGTTTGCTTCGACAGGGAGCAAATGAAGCTTTCTTT. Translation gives CASGLLRQGANEAFF.